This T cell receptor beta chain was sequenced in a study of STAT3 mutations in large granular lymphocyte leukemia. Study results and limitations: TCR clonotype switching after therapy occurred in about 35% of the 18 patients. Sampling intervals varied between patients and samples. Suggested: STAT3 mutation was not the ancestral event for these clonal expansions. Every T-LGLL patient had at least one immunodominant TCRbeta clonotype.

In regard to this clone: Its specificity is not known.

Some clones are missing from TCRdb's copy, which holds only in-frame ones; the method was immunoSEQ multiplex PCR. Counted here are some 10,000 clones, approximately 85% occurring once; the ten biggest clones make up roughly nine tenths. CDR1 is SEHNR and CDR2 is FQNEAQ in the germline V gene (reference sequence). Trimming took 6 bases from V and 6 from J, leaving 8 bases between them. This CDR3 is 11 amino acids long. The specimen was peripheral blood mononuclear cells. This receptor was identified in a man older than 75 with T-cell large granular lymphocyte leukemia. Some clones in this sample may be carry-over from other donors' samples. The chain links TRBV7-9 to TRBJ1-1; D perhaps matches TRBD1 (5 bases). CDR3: CASRRGPEAFF. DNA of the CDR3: TGTGCCAGCAGGAGGGGCCCTGAAGCTTTCTTT. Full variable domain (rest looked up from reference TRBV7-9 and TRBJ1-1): DTGVSQNPRHKITKRGQNVTFRCDPISEHNRLYWYRQTLGQGPEFLTYFQNEAQLEKSRLLSDRFSAERPKGSFSTLEIQRTEQGDSAMYLCASRRGPEAFFGQGTRLTVV.